One and the same sample provided the 2 T cell receptor beta chains below, sequenced in a study of blood T cell repertoires in COVID-19. Profiled with immunoSEQ multiplex PCR; TCRdb holds only in-frame clones, not every one. The data hold approximately 170,000 clones, with around 85% observed a single time. The sample consisted of peripheral blood. The origin of the receptors is a woman aged 70-85 years with acute or convalescent COVID-19.

J is TRBJ1-4 and V is TRBV7-2; D not resolved. The germline V and J ends were trimmed by 6 bases and 0 bases, with 11 bases remaining between them. The CDR3 covers 15 residues. Germline V gives CDR1 SGHTA, CDR2 FQGNSA. CDR3 nucleotides: TGTGCCAGCAGTTACACAGCCTCAACTAATGAAAAACTGTTTTTT. Residues: CASSYTASTNEKLFF.

This clone appeared once. CDR3 nucleotide sequence: TGTGCCAGTAGTATAGATCTTGGTCAGGGTTGGAATGAGCAGTTCTTC. Protein sequence: CASSIDLGQGWNEQFF. The V call is TRBV19, the J call TRBJ2-1; D perhaps matches TRBD1 (5 bases). V was cut by 0 bases and J by 7 bases, with 16 bases left in between. This CDR3 has 16 amino acids. Germline CDR1 and CDR2: LNHDA and SQIVND (reference sequence).